These 25 T cell receptor beta chains originate from one sample sequenced in a study of blood T cells in healthy people across ages. With a J-beta primer mix and a sample-barcoded 5' primer, a second PCR ran about 7 to 12 cycles. Each CDR3 protein is one row after TCRdb ran MiXCR on the 5' RACE reads. The table shows some 760,000 distinct CDR3 sequences, with roughly 25% occurring only once. The sample was also reused in another study, on T cells of mothers and their children.

The sequenced sample was blood. The receptors originated from a boy aged 10-17 years in good health.

The J gene is TRBJ2-1, the V gene TRBV29-1, with D perhaps assigned TRBD1 or TRBD2 (5 bases each). The CDR3 has 15 residues. Trimming left V 5 bases short and J 1 base short, with 15 bases between. Germline lookup yields CDR1 SQVTM and CDR2 ANQGSEA. This CDR3 is CSVRGVQDSYNEQFF. In DNA, the CDR3 is TGCAGCGTTAGGGGAGTGCAGGATTCCTACAATGAGCAGTTCTTC.

A few counts support this clonotype. CDR3 nucleotides: TGTGCCAGCAGCGTAGAGGATAGCGGGGCGGCAGGGGAGACCCAGTACTTC. It codes for CASSVEDSGAAGETQYF. This chain uses TRBV9 with TRBJ2-5; 8 nucleotides match TRBD2. CDR3 length equals 17 residues. J was trimmed by 5 bases and V by 0 bases; bases with no gene match: 12. CDR1 is SGDLS, CDR2 YYNGEE, per germline.

Details on this clonotype: The conserved phenylalanine or tryptophan is not found at the CDR3 terminus, so this likely reflects a read error. The chain joins TRBV7-9 to TRBJ1-2; 11 bases align to TRBD1. The V and J ends lost 4 bases and 7 bases, in that order; junction bases with no gene match: 8. CDR1 SEHNR and CDR2 FQNEAQ come from the germline V gene (reference sequence). This CDR3 contains 15 residues. The CDR3 region is CASSSGQGALVGYTL. CDR3 in DNA: TGTGCCAGCAGCTCCGGACAGGGGGCTCTCGTTGGCTACACCCTC.

The sample holds a few counts of this clonotype. This chain links TRBV29-1 with TRBJ2-5; 7 positions agree with TRBD2. V shed 2 bases and J 3 bases; nucleotides not matched to a gene: 9. The germline gives CDR1 SQVTM, CDR2 ANQGSEA. The CDR3 contains 15 residues. The CDR3 nucleotides are TGCAGCGTTGAACTAGCGGAGGGCTACGAAGAGACCCAGTACTTC. This codes for CSVELAEGYEETQYF.

The chain combines TRBV2 with TRBJ2-2; TRBD2 agrees at 10 bases. This CDR3 comprises 16 residues. Germline loops: CDR1 SNHLY, CDR2 FYNNEI. V lost 2 bases and J lost 8; bases outside the gene matches: 8. The CDR3 is CASSESPSGGPGELFF. CDR3 in DNA: TGTGCCAGCAGTGAATCCCCTAGCGGGGGTCCAGGGGAGCTGTTTTTT.

V and J are TRBV5-1 and TRBJ1-4, with D tentatively TRBD1 (5 bases). The CDR3 extends over 13 amino acids. Germline values: CDR1 SGHRS, CDR2 YFSETQ. Trimming removed 5 bases from V and 7 bases from J, with 12 bases in between. CDR3 sequence reads: CASRGRRGEKLFF. The CDR3 DNA follows: TGCGCCAGCAGGGGACGAAGGGGTGAAAAACTGTTTTTT.

This clonotype was counted a few times. The chain employs TRBV5-5 and TRBJ2-5, with D perhaps matching TRBD1 (5 bases). The CDR3 extends over 13 amino acids. Trimming removed 2 bases at V and 6 bases at J, with 11 bases between. CDR1 SGHKS and CDR2 YYEKEE come from the germline V gene (reference sequence). CDR3 nucleotides: TGTGCCAGCAGCTTATTTCTGGGGCAGACCCAGTACTTC. Protein sequence: CASSLFLGQTQYF.

This clonotype appeared a few times. The chain couples TRBV2 to TRBJ2-5; 9 bases are shared with TRBD2. CDR1 and CDR2 (germline): SNHLY, FYNNEI. Trimming took 4 bases from V and 3 from J; bases not matched to a gene: 6. The CDR3 sequence is 15 residues long. In DNA form, the CDR3 reads TGTGCCAGCAGTGTAGGCGGGAGGGTGGAAGAGACCCAGTACTTC. The encoded protein is CASSVGGRVEETQYF.

This CDR3 is CASSAWTSTDTQYF. In DNA form, the CDR3 reads TGTGCCAGCAGCGCGTGGACGAGCACAGATACGCAGTATTTT. The rearrangement joins TRBV9 to TRBJ2-3; D ambiguous. Germline loops: CDR1 SGDLS, CDR2 YYNGEE. CDR3 length: 14 amino acids. Trimming shortened V by 3 bases and J by 0 bases, and 8 bases separated the two germline ends.

The chain couples TRBV28 to TRBJ1-2; D gene uncertain. CDR3 length: 14 residues. Looked up from germline, CDR1 is MDHEN and CDR2 is SYDVKM. The V end lost 7 bases, the J end lost 4 bases, and 16 bases lay between the germline ends. CDR3: CASTTPDVFYGYTF. In DNA, the CDR3 is TGTGCCAGCACCACGCCCGACGTCTTCTATGGCTACACCTTC.

The chain recombines TRBV10-3 with TRBJ1-3; 9 positions agree with TRBD1. The CDR3 is 18 amino acids. In germline, CDR1 is ENHRY, CDR2 SYGVKD. J gave up 4 bases and V 0 bases, and 10 bases lay outside the gene matches. The CDR3: CAISESIAGTGTGNTIYF. Here the CDR3 DNA reads TGTGCCATCAGTGAGTCGATTGCCGGGACAGGGACGGGAAACACCATATATTTT.

This clonotype has a handful of counts. This sequence joins TRBV7-2 and TRBJ2-2; tentatively, D is TRBD2 (5 bases). Germline loops: CDR1 SGHTA, CDR2 FQGNSA. The CDR3 length is 15 residues. The V end lost 4 bases, the J end lost 4 bases, and 13 bases lay between the germline ends. CDR3 amino acids: CASSWVSEGTGELFF. The CDR3 DNA reads as TGTGCCAGCAGCTGGGTCTCCGAGGGCACCGGGGAGCTGTTTTTT.

This clonotype was counted between two and nine times. The J gene is TRBJ1-5, the V gene TRBV5-1, with D possibly matching TRBD1 (6 bases). This CDR3 region has 14 residues. Trimming cost V 0 bases and J 8 bases, with 12 bases left between them. Germline V gene lookup returns CDR1 SGHRS and CDR2 YFSETQ. The CDR3 spells CASSLGVGGEPQHF. The CDR3 nucleotides read TGCGCCAGCAGCTTGGGAGTAGGGGGAGAGCCCCAGCATTTT. The full variable domain, completed using reference TRBV5-1 and TRBJ1-5, is KAGVTQTPRYLIKTRGQQVTLSCSPISGHRSVSWYQQTPGQGLQFLFEYFSETQRNKGNFPGRFSGRQFSNSRSEMNVSTLELGDSALYLCASSLGVGGEPQHFGDGTRLSIL.

This clonotype was observed a single time. The V and J genes are TRBV29-1 and TRBJ1-1; 8 bases agree with TRBD1. The CDR3 runs to 12 residues. The germline gives CDR1 SQVTM, CDR2 ANQGSEA. With V trimmed by 4 bases and J by 6 bases, 4 bases remained unmatched. The CDR3 spells CSVGTGFAEAFF. The CDR3 bases are TGCAGCGTTGGGACAGGGTTCGCTGAAGCTTTCTTT.

The chain couples TRBV11-2 to TRBJ2-3; D is perhaps TRBD1 or TRBD2 (6 bases each). The CDR3 totals 14 residues. Per the germline V gene, CDR1 is SGHAT and CDR2 is FQNNGV. Between the trimmed V and J ends, which lost 11 bases and 0 bases, there was a span of 15 bases. This CDR3 reads CADQEGHSTDTQYF. In DNA form, the CDR3 reads TGTGCCGATCAGGAGGGACATAGCACAGATACGCAGTATTTT. Complete variable domain (other parts from reference TRBV11-2 and TRBJ2-3): EAGVAQSPRYKIIEKRQSVAFWCNPISGHATLYWYQQILGQGPKLLIQFQNNGVVDDSQLPKDRFSAERLKGVDSTLKIQPAKLEDSAVYLCADQEGHSTDTQYFGPGTRLTVL.

The CDR3 DNA follows: TGTGCCAGCAGCCAAGCGCCGACGGGACAGGGACGGGAGACCCAGTACTTC. Protein product: CASSQAPTGQGRETQYF. This chain uses TRBV3-1 with TRBJ2-5; 9 nucleotides agree with TRBD1. Per germline, CDR1 LGHDT and CDR2 YNNKEL (reference sequence). This CDR3 region has 17 residues. V shed 1 base, J shed 5 bases, and the junction held 11 bases outside the gene matches.

This clonotype was seen only a few times. One end of the junction does not line up with germline, which may come from a read error. V gene TRBV18 combines with J gene TRBJ2-5, with 7 bases aligning to TRBD1. The V gene's germline CDR1 is KGHSH and CDR2 LQKENI. This CDR3 has 16 residues. CDR3 residues: CASSPTGVRIGSEQSF. In DNA form, the CDR3 reads TGTGCCAGCTCACCCACAGGGGTCAGAATTGGTAGTGAGCAGTCCTTC. Full variable domain (outside the CDR3, taken from reference TRBV18 and TRBJ2-5): NAGVMQNPRHLVRRRGQEARLRCSPMKGHSHVYWYRQLPEEGLKFMVYLQKENIIDESGMPKERFSAEFPKEGPSILRIQQVVRGDSAAYFCASSPTGVRIGSEQSFGPGTRLLVL.

The chain uses TRBV28 and TRBJ2-7, with 9 bases fitting TRBD2. The V gene end was trimmed by 4 bases and the J gene end by 2 bases; junction bases not matched to a gene: 6. CDR1 is MDHEN and CDR2 is SYDVKM in the germline V gene. CDR3 size: 15 residues. In DNA form, the CDR3 reads TGTGCCAGCAGTTCCCGGGGACTAGCAACCTACGAGCAGTACTTC. Translating gives CASSSRGLATYEQYF.

The rearrangement links TRBV29-1 to TRBJ2-1; D call uncertain. The germline gives CDR1 SQVTM, CDR2 ANQGSEA. V gave up 8 bases and J gave up 5 bases, with 10 bases separating them. The CDR3 contains 11 residues. In DNA form, the CDR3 reads TGCAGCACCGCCGGAAACAATGAGCAGTTCTTC. Translated: CSTAGNNEQFF.

V usage is TRBV7-9 and J usage is TRBJ1-6; D gene ambiguous. The germline CDR1 and CDR2 sequences are SEHNR and FQNEAQ (reference sequence). The CDR3 totals 14 residues. V was trimmed by 3 bases and J by 6 bases, leaving 9 bases between them. CDR3 coding DNA: TGTGCCAGCAGCTTGGCGGACGGTAATTCACCCCTCCACTTT. It is translated as CASSLADGNSPLHF. Using reference TRBV7-9 and TRBJ1-6 for the parts outside the CDR3, the full variable domain is DTGVSQNPRHKITKRGQNVTFRCDPISEHNRLYWYRQTLGQGPEFLTYFQNEAQLEKSRLLSDRFSAERPKGSFSTLEIQRTEQGDSAMYLCASSLADGNSPLHFGNGTRLTVT.

The chain links TRBV10-3 to TRBJ2-5; 8 positions match TRBD1. The J call may be mistaken, given a closer DNA end match to TRBJ2-7. This CDR3 comprises 12 residues. Germline CDR1 and CDR2: ENHRY and SYGVKD. The CDR3: CAIRAGGAEQYF. The CDR3 region has the DNA TGTGCCATCAGGGCAGGGGGCGCCGAGCAGTACTTC.

This clonotype has just one count. The CDR3 DNA sequence: TGCAGCGTTGTAGGCCTAGCGGGGAACACCGGGGAGCTGTTTTTT. It translates to CSVVGLAGNTGELFF. The V and J genes are TRBV29-1 and TRBJ2-2; TRBD2 aligns across 8 bases. This CDR3 comprises 15 residues. Germline CDR1 reads SQVTM; CDR2 reads ANQGSEA. Trimming cost V 4 bases and J 1 base; bases outside gene matches: 5.

This CDR3 is CASSLVSTSGSEETQYF. CDR3 DNA: TGTGCCAGCAGCTTAGTGTCGACTAGCGGGTCGGAGGAGACCCAGTACTTC. This rearrangement joins TRBV13 to TRBJ2-5, with 10 positions matching TRBD2. Germline CDR1 and CDR2: PRHDT and FYEKMQ (reference sequence). Trimming took 1 base from V and 5 from J; bases not matched to a gene: 10. The CDR3 sequence is 17 residues long.

The table lists this clonotype with many counts. The chain has TRBV7-3 and TRBJ2-1; weak D call: TRBD2 (6 bases). CDR3 length equals 14 residues. Germline lookup yields CDR1 SGHTA and CDR2 FQGTGA. Deletions cut 4 bases from V and 3 bases from J, with 10 bases between. This CDR3 is CASSSPGLYNEQFF. DNA of the CDR3: TGTGCCAGCAGCTCACCGGGACTCTACAATGAGCAGTTCTTC.

The chain joins TRBV6-1 to TRBJ1-1; 8 bases are shared with TRBD1. The CDR3 runs 15 residues. With 5 bases clipped from V and 0 bases from J, the junction kept 5 bases outside the gene matches. Germline loops: CDR1 MNHNS, CDR2 SASEGT. This chain's CDR3 is CASSRTGFLNTEAFF. CDR3 DNA sequence: TGTGCCAGCAGTAGGACAGGGTTTTTGAACACTGAAGCTTTCTTT.